These T cell receptor beta chains were read from a single sample in a study of blood T cell repertoires in COVID-19. Profiling relied on immunoSEQ multiplex PCR, and the TCRdb table lists in-frame clones only, not all of them. Of 200,000 to 250,000 clones in the sample, 85% to 90% were seen once. Sequencing was carried out using PBMCs or T cells enriched from blood (not recorded which). The receptors come from a man in his fifties or sixties who had been exposed to COVID-19. Both conserved end residues are part of each CDR3. D genes are given only for firm matches. Some rows mark clone size as missing; the rest say once, few, many or name a class of expanded clone.

>.|.|TRBV9|TRBJ1-1
CASSVGPGTEAFF
TGTGCCAGCAGCGTAGGTCCCGGCACTGAAGCTTTCTTT
>.|few|TRBV7-9|TRBJ1-1
CASSHTGGLTEAFF
TGTGCCAGCAGCCATACGGGGGGGCTCACTGAAGCTTTCTTT
>.|.|TRBV5-1|TRBJ1-1
CASSLGPVKGDTEAFF
TGCGCCAGCAGCTTGGGCCCAGTCAAGGGGGACACTGAAGCTTTCTTT
>.|.|TRBV6-5|TRBJ1-2
CASSYSAWFRGYTF
TGTGCCAGCAGTTACTCCGCCTGGTTCAGGGGCTACACCTTC
>.|.|TRBV18|TRBJ2-2
CASSPQMTAANTGELFF
TGTGCCAGCTCACCGCAAATGACAGCAGCGAACACCGGGGAGCTGTTTTTT
>.|.|TRBV28|TRBJ1-2
CASSLGGADYGYTF
TGTGCCAGCAGTTTAGGGGGCGCGGACTATGGCTACACCTTC
>TRBD1|.|TRBV28|TRBJ1-6
CASSQPTGTSPLHF
TGTGCCAGCAGTCAACCGACAGGGACTTCACCCCTCCACTTT
>.|.|TRBV6-5|TRBJ1-4
CASSYSRVPGKLFF
TGTGCCAGCAGTTACTCCAGGGTTCCAGGAAAACTGTTTTTT
>.|.|TRBV30|TRBJ1-1
CAWSASMNTEAFF
TGTGCCTGGAGCGCAAGCATGAACACTGAAGCTTTCTTT
>TRBD1|.|TRBV24-1|TRBJ2-1
CATSEPAGGSYNEQFF
TGTGCCACCAGTGAACCAGCAGGGGGCTCCTACAATGAGCAGTTCTTC
>.|.|TRBV5-1|TRBJ2-2
CASSFWGLGDTGELFF
TGCGCCAGCAGCTTTTGGGGCCTAGGGGACACCGGGGAGCTGTTTTTT
>.|.|TRBV30|TRBJ1-1
CAWSVQEGYTEAFF
TGTGCCTGGAGTGTACAAGAGGGTTACACTGAAGCTTTCTTT
>TRBD1|.|TRBV3-1/TRBV3-2|TRBJ1-3
CASSPQGALGNTIYF
TGTGCCAGCAGCCCCCAGGGGGCGTTAGGAAACACCATATATTTT